Listed here are 18 T cell receptor delta chains from one sample, sequenced in a study of gamma-delta T cells after stem cell transplantation. TCRdb reprocessed the RT-PCR reads through CATT. This sample has about 2,400 delta-chain clones; 5.6% occur once, and the top ten carry approximately 25%. The specimen sequenced was gamma-delta T cells. Receptors originate from a human donor. It is not recorded whose cells these are; they may come from a transplant donor.

A note on this clone: The protein held in TCRdb is that of a much larger clone and does not match this DNA's translation at residue 8, likely because of a read error; the protein shown is translated from the DNA. V and J are TRDV2 and TRDJ1; perhaps TRDD3 as D (5 bases). V lost 4 bases and J lost 0, with 20 bases in between. Germline loops: CDR1 GEAIGNYY, CDR2 EKD. This CDR3 is 17 amino acids long. This CDR3 reads CACDALGATGDTDKLIF. The CDR3 DNA reads TGTGCCTGTGATGCCCTTGGGGCTACCGGGGACACCGATAAACTCATCTTT.

As regards this clone: One base away lies a much larger clone, so this may be a sequencing read error. The chain is built from TRDV2 and TRDJ1; 7 bases map to TRDD3. Germline V lookup: CDR1 GEAIGNYY, CDR2 EKD. CDR3 length: 18 amino acids. The CDR3 sequence: CACDTVRGIKAYTDKPIF. The CDR3 region has the DNA TGTGCCTGTGACACCGTTCGGGGGATTAAAGCTTACACCGATAAACCCATCTTT.

This clone was counted a few times. The TCRdb protein comes from a much larger clone and disagrees with this DNA's translation at residue 3, likely due to a read error; the protein given here is derived from the DNA. CDR3 nucleotide sequence: TGTGCCCGTGATTCCGTACTGGGGCTACAGCTGGACGATAAACTCATCTTT. Translating it yields CARDSVLGLQLDDKLIF. The V gene is TRDV2, the J gene TRDJ1, with 7 bases identical to TRDD3. CDR1 and CDR2 from the germline V gene are GEAIGNYY and EKD. The CDR3 runs to 17 residues.

Concerning this clone itself: The mismatch at residue 3 between this DNA's translation and the TCRdb protein of a much larger clone likely reflects a read error; the protein shown is translated from the DNA. The chain is built from TRDV2 and TRDJ1; 11 nucleotides line up with TRDD3. This CDR3 is 17 amino acids long. Germline CDR1 GEAIGNYY, CDR2 EKD. DNA of the CDR3: TGTGCCCGTGACACCGTCTCTGGGGGATACTCTGCCGATAAACTCATCTTT. Its translation: CARDTVSGGYSADKLIF.

This sequence joins TRDV2 and TRDJ1, with 13 bases aligning to TRDD3. Trimming took 3 bases from V and 1 from J; bases not matched to a gene: 13. This CDR3 contains 19 residues. Germline assignment: CDR1 GEAIGNYY and CDR2 EKD. The CDR3 here is CACDPLFTGGYGGTDKLIF. CDR3 in DNA: TGTGCCTGTGACCCCCTCTTCACTGGGGGATACGGGGGCACCGATAAACTCATCTTT.

This clone was seen only a few times. TCRdb's protein, taken from a much larger clone, differs from this DNA's translation at residue 13, likely owing to a read error; the protein displayed comes from the DNA. V and J are TRDV2 and TRDJ1; 8 nucleotides align to TRDD3. Germline V gene data show CDR1 as GEAIGNYY and CDR2 as EKD. V trimming: 1 base; J trimming: 1 base; junction bases outside the gene matches: 19. There are 20 residues in the CDR3. The CDR3 region is CACDTLHNPVLGVSTDKLIF. The CDR3 bases are TGTGCCTGTGACACGTTACATAACCCTGTACTGGGGGTCTCCACCGATAAACTCATCTTT.

This clone was seen a handful of times. A far more abundant clone sits one base away, making this likely a read error. This CDR3 is also generated by other DNA sequences in the sample. The chain has TRDV2 and TRDJ1; 8 bases fit TRDD3. V gave up 3 bases and J gave up 4 bases; unmatched junction bases: 15. The CDR3 covers 17 residues. CDR1 is GEAIGNYY and CDR2 is EKD in the germline V gene. CDR3 loop: CACDRLRLGDTIDKLIF. For the CDR3, the DNA is TGTGCCTGTGACCGATTACGACTCGGGGATACTATCGATAAACTCATCTTT.

By proportion, this clone is medium-sized. This chain joins TRDV2 and TRDJ1, with D tentatively TRDD2 (5 bases). The CDR3 runs to 19 residues. Germline V gives CDR1 GEAIGNYY, CDR2 EKD. The ends were cut back, 3 bases at V and 3 bases at J, with 28 bases in the middle. The CDR3 region is CACDLLSPSRQKSADKLIF. The CDR3 DNA reads TGTGCCTGTGACCTCCTCTCCCCTTCACGGCAGAAGAGTGCCGATAAACTCATCTTT.

The rearrangement joins TRDV3 to TRDJ1, with TRDD3 matching over 7 bases. The CDR3 length is 16 residues. Germline V gene sequence: CDR1 TVYSNPD, CDR2 GDNSRS (reference sequence). The CDR3 DNA follows: TGTGCATCAACGCGCTGGGGGCCCCCGTACACCGATAAACTCATCTTT. It is translated as CASTRWGPPYTDKLIF.

This clone was counted only a few times. The chain uses TRDV2 and TRDJ1, with D hard to call. Trimming removed 0 bases from V and 0 bases from J, with 13 bases in between. Germline CDR1 GEAIGNYY, CDR2 EKD. CDR3 length equals 16 residues. CDR3: CACDTVGSTNTDKLIF. The CDR3 DNA sequence: TGTGCCTGTGACACCGTGGGCTCGACGAACACCGATAAACTCATCTTT.

This clone is labeled as medium-sized. This likely reflects a read error, since a far larger clone is one base away. The genes are TRDV2 and TRDJ1, with 13 bases matching TRDD3. V was clipped by 1 base and J by 0 bases; unmatched bases: 16. The CDR3 has 21 amino acids. Looked up from germline, CDR1 is GEAIGNYY and CDR2 is EKD. The CDR3 here is CACDTIMGLGDTWSYTDKLIF. CDR3 DNA: TGTGCCTGTGACACTATCATGGGACTGGGGGATACGTGGAGCTACACCGATAAACTCATCTTT.

By its share, this clone is medium-sized. The chain is built from TRDV2 and TRDJ1; 8 positions agree with TRDD3. Looked up from germline, CDR1 is GEAIGNYY and CDR2 is EKD. V shed 0 bases and J 0 bases; nucleotides not matched to a gene: 11. This CDR3 has 18 amino acids. The CDR3 reads CACDTVRGLGANTDKLIF. As DNA, the CDR3 is TGTGCCTGTGACACCGTGAGGGGACTGGGGGCTAACACCGATAAACTCATCTTT.

The table lists this clone with a few counts. A much more abundant neighbour one base away suggests this may be a read error. CDR3 sequence (DNA): TGTGCCTGTGACACCGTCGGTGGGGATACGCGGCACACCGATAAACTCATCTTT. This translates into CACDTVGGDTRHTDKLIF. The rearrangement joins TRDV2 to TRDJ1; 9 nucleotides agree with TRDD3. The ends lost 0 bases at V and 0 bases at J; junction bases unmatched: 10. Germline V gives CDR1 GEAIGNYY, CDR2 EKD. The CDR3 has 18 amino acids.

This clone was detected only a few times. TCRdb records a much larger clone's protein for this DNA, with a difference at residue 7 that likely arises from a read error; the protein given is the translation of the DNA. This sequence joins TRDV2 and TRDJ1; 9 positions match TRDD3. The CDR3 length is 20 residues. V lost 2 bases and J lost 1; bases outside the gene matches: 19. CDR1 and CDR2 from the germline V gene are GEAIGNYY and EKD. CDR3 nucleotide sequence: TGTGCCTGTGACAAGTTACCGGGGGATACCCAACTCATAGCCACCGATAAACTCATCTTT. It encodes CACDKLPGDTQLIATDKLIF.

Worth noting for this clone: It is likely a read error: a sequence one base away is far more abundant. J is TRDJ1 and V is TRDV2; 11 bases align to TRDD3. CDR1 and CDR2 from the germline V gene are GEAIGNYY and EKD. This CDR3 comprises 18 residues. This CDR3 reads CACDALMGDTGNIDKPIF. In DNA, the CDR3 is TGTGCCTGTGACGCATTAATGGGGGATACGGGTAATATCGATAAACCCATCTTT.

With regard to this clone: At the DNA level, this CDR3 is encoded by other sequences in the same sample as well. This chain connects TRDV2 to TRDJ1; TRDD3 is a possible D gene (6 bases). The CDR3 totals 18 residues. Germline assignment: CDR1 GEAIGNYY and CDR2 EKD. With 0 bases removed from V and 2 bases from J, the gap between germline ends came to 21 bases. CDR3 protein: CACDTVGWNRGKTDKLIF. CDR3 nucleotides: TGTGCCTGTGACACCGTAGGGTGGAACAGGGGGAAGACCGATAAACTCATCTTT.

The CDR3 protein is CACDAILGDTGEVADKLIF. The CDR3 coding sequence is TGTGCCTGTGACGCCATACTGGGGGATACGGGCGAAGTTGCCGATAAACTCATCTTT. This chain connects TRDV2 to TRDJ1; 13 bases align to TRDD3. Germline-derived CDR1 and CDR2 are GEAIGNYY and EKD. With 3 bases clipped from V and 3 bases from J, the junction kept 15 bases outside the gene matches. The CDR3 has 19 amino acids.

This clone is medium-sized within its sample. This chain links TRDV2 with TRDJ1, with 11 positions matching TRDD3. Germline V CDR1 and CDR2: GEAIGNYY, EKD. Trimming at V came to 3 bases and at J to 0 bases, leaving 11 bases not matched to a gene. The CDR3 consists of 18 residues. The CDR3 DNA follows: TGTGCCTGTGACCCCGTACTGGGGGATAATTCCCACACCGATAAACTCATCTTT. Residues: CACDPVLGDNSHTDKLIF.